The sequence of this T cell receptor beta chain was determined in a study of blood T cell repertoires in COVID-19 (dated by TCRdb to about 2020). General notes on the study: Samples covering the acute and convalescent phases of COVID-19 were provided by collaborators in the United States, Italy and Spain. The prospective study material was composed of cDNA or gDNA derived from T cells, B-cell-depleted T cells, or PBMCs. The dataset comprised deeply sampled blood TCRbeta repertoires from subjects exposed to, actively infected with, or recovered from COVID-19. A freely available public database, intended as a resource for researchers studying the immune response to SARS-CoV-2, is where the repertoires were released. Samples were obtained from the ongoing ImmuneRACE study (first 160 participants) and from 1,254 subjects provided by 6 global collaborators. A de-identified subject ID, COVID-19 status, age in years and sex were almost always included in the sample metadata. HLA class I and class II types, where available, came from metadata supplied by the sample provider rather than from assay-based typing.

The immunoSEQ Assay, a bias-controlled multiplex PCR, was used to amplify TCRbeta CDR3 regions from genomic DNA. The paper's processing steps were these. The number of nucleated cells in each sample was estimated by amplification of reference gene primers within the assay. Sequence reads were collapsed and filtered to measure the absolute abundance of every unique TCRbeta CDR3 rearrangement. For each sample, productive Simpson clonality was calculated as the square root of Simpson's diversity index over productive rearrangements. The table was pulled from immuneACCESS by TCRdb, which kept in-frame rearrangements only. Such tables lose some clones; where checked, under half of the loss comes from unresolved V genes, and the rest has no known cause. For V, J and clone size, that table is used; D and trimming come from the DNA. For this sample the table gives about 190,000 clones, of which 80% to 90% were detected only once. The ten largest make up about 15% of the sample.

In regard to this clone: Its binding antigen is unknown. Within one base of it there is no much larger clone, and no base qualities were kept.

Taken from the germline V gene, the CDR1 and CDR2 loops are SGHRS and YFSETQ. Reading from cysteine to phenylalanine, the CDR3 counts 15 amino acids. Only CDR3 DNA is held: 45 bases, read in frame from base 1. V is clipped by 1 base and J by 5 bases, and the sequence between their germline boundaries is 16 bases long. Whole blood was collected in K2EDTA tubes by collaborating institutions according to the institutions' own protocols. For TCRbeta analysis, collaborators shipped samples as frozen whole blood, isolated PBMCs, or DNA extracted from either of those sample types. The paper as a whole reports these results and caveats: Clinical and demographic metadata were provided uncurated, with the amount varying by source and participant.

Specimen: peripheral blood. This TCR was recovered from a man under 40 with active or convalescent COVID-19. Here the chain combines TRBV5-1 and TRBJ2-7; the D gene is possibly TRBD2, with 5 bases matching. The DNA is TGCGCCAGCAGCTTGTATTCTCGCGGGCAGAACGAGCAGTACTTC. It translates as CASSLYSRGQNEQYF.